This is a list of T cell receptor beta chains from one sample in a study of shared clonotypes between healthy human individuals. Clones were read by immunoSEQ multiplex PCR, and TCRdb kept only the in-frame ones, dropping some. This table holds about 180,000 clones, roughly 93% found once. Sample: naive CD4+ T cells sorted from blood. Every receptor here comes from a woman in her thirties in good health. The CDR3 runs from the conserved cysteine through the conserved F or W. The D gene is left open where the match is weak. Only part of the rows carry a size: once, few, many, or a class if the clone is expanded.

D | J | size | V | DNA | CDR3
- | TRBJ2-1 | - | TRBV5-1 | TGCGCCAGCAGCTCCAAAGGGAGGCCAGGTGGCAATGAGCAGTTCTTC | CASSSKGRPGGNEQFF
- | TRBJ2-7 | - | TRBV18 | TGTGCCAGCTCACCAAGGGCGGGAAACTACGAGCAGTACTTC | CASSPRAGNYEQYF
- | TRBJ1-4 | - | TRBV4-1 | TGCGCCAGCAGCCAAGATACAGGGCTCACTAATGAAAAACTGTTTTTT | CASSQDTGLTNEKLFF
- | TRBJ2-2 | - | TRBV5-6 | TGTGCCAGCAGGAGTCGAGGAACGGGATGGAGTGTCGGGGAGCTGTTTTTT | CASRSRGTGWSVGELFF
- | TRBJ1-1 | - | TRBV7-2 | TGTGCCAGCAGCTTAGTTCGGGGGGACACTGAAGCTTTCTTT | CASSLVRGDTEAFF
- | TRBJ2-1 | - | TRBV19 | TGTGCCAGTACCTCACTAGGCAATGAGCAGTTCTTC | CASTSLGNEQFF
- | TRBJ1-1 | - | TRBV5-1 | TGCGCCAGCAGCTTGGGAATCCGGATGAACACTGAAGCTTTCTTT | CASSLGIRMNTEAFF
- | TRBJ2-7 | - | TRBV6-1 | TGTGCCAGCAGCCGGACAACCTACGAGCAGTACTTC | CASSRTTYEQYF
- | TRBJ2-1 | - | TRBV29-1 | TGCAGCGCCATGTCTGGTGAGCAGTTCTTC | CSAMSGEQFF
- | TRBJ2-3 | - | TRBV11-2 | TGTGCCAGCAGCTTTAGTACTAGCACAGATACGCAGTATTTT | CASSFSTSTDTQYF
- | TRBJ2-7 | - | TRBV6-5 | TGTGCCAGCAGTGTCTCCCCACAGGCCTACGAGCAGTACTTC | CASSVSPQAYEQYF
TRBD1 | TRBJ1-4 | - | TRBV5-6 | TGTGCCAGCAGCTTTGGTCGACGGACAGGCCCTGAAAAACTGTTTTTT | CASSFGRRTGPEKLFF
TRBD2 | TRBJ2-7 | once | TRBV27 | TGTGCCAGCAGTTTTTCATTTCGGACTAGCGGGAAGTACGAGCAGTACTTC | CASSFSFRTSGKYEQYF
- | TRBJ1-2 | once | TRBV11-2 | TGTGCCAGCAGCTTAGAAATCAGCGGCTATGGCTACACCTTC | CASSLEISGYGYTF
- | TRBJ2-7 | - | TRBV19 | TGTGCCAGTAGTATAGATCTCCCCGGGCCCTTATACGAGCAGTACTTC | CASSIDLPGPLYEQYF
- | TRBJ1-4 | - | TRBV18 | TGTGCCAGCTCGCAAGGTCGGCAGAAGAATGAAAAACTGTTTTTT | CASSQGRQKNEKLFF
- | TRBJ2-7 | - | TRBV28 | TGTGCCAGCAGTCCCTGGGGGGAAGGTAGCTCCTACGAGCAGTACTTC | CASSPWGEGSSYEQYF
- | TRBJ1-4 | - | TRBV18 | TGTGCCAGCTCACCACGGTCAGGGCCCGGGCATGAAAAACTGTTTTTT | CASSPRSGPGHEKLFF
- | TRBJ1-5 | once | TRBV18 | TGTGCCAGCTCACCAGGGCAGGCGATCAATCAGCCCCAGCATTTT | CASSPGQAINQPQHF
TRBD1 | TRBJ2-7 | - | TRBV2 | TGTGCCAGCAGTAGAAGACAGGGACAGCAGTACTTC | CASSRRQGQQYF
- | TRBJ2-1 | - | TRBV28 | TGTGCCAGCAGTCCCCGGGGCAGGAGCTCCTACAATGAGCAGTTCTTC | CASSPRGRSSYNEQFF
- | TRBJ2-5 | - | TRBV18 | TGTGCCAGCTCACCACCGACCCCGAGGGAGACCCAGTACTTC | CASSPPTPRETQYF
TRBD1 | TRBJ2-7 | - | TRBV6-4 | TGTGCCAGCAGAACCGGGACAGGGGTACACGAGCAGTACTTC | CASRTGTGVHEQYF
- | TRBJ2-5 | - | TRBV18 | TGTGCCAGCTCACGTGACAGAAAAGAGACCCAGTACTTC | CASSRDRKETQYF
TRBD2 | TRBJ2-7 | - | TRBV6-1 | TGTGCCAGCGTTACAACTAGCGGGAGGGGTGAGCAGTACTTC | CASVTTSGRGEQYF
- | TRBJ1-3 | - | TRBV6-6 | TGTGCCAGCAGTTTGGCAGGGTTGACTGGAAACACCATATATTTT | CASSLAGLTGNTIYF
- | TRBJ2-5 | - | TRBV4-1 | TGCGCCAGCAGCCAAGGTCCGCGTTCGGGAGAGACCCAGTACTTC | CASSQGPRSGETQYF
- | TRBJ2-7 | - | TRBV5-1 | TGCGCCAGCAGCTCCTTTGCGGGACTCTCCTACGAGCAGTACTTC | CASSSFAGLSYEQYF
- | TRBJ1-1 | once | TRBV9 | TGTGCCAGCAGCGTAGTAAGTCAGAACACTGAAGCTTTCTTT | CASSVVSQNTEAFF
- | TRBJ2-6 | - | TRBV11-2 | TGTGCCAGCAGCTTAGATAGGAGCCAGAGTGGAGTCGGGGCCAACGTCCTGACTTTC | CASSLDRSQSGVGANVLTF
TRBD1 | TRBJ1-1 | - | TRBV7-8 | TGTGCCAGCAGCCTAACAGGGGGGGACACTGAAGCTTTCTTT | CASSLTGGDTEAFF
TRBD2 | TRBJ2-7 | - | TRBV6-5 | TGTGCCAGCAGCATTTGGACTAGCGGGAGTGAGGAGCAGTACTTC | CASSIWTSGSEEQYF
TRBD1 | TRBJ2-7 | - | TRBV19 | TGTGCCAGTAGTAGTGGACAGGGGGCTACTGACGAGCAGTACTTC | CASSSGQGATDEQYF
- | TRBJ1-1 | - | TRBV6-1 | TGTGCCAGCAGTGGTAGTAACAGGCCGAACACTGAAGCTTTCTTT | CASSGSNRPNTEAFF
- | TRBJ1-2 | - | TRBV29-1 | TGCAGCGTTGAAACGACAGAGTATGGCTACACCTTC | CSVETTEYGYTF
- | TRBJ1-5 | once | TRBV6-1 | TGTGCCAGCATTGGCGGCCTCCTGGGCAATCAGCCCCAGCATTTT | CASIGGLLGNQPQHF
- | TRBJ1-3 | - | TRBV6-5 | TGTGCCAGCAGACTACACGACTCTGGAAACACCATATATTTT | CASRLHDSGNTIYF
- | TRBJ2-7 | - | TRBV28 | TGTGCCAGCAGTTCCGGGACGAGCAGATACGAGCAGTACTTC | CASSSGTSRYEQYF
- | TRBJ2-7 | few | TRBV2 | TGTGCCACTTGTCGGGAAACGGGTACCTACGAGCAGTACTTC | CATCRETGTYEQYF
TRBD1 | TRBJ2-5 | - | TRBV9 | TGTGCCAGCAGCCCCAACTTAGGGGGCTTGTACCAAGAGACCCAGTACTTC | CASSPNLGGLYQETQYF
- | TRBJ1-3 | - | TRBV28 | TGTGCCAGCAGTTTCGATGGACACTCTGGAAACACCATATATTTT | CASSFDGHSGNTIYF
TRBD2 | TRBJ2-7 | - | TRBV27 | TGTGCCAGCAGTCCCTCCTATATGATAGCGGGTTCCTCCTACGAGCAGTACTTC | CASSPSYMIAGSSYEQYF
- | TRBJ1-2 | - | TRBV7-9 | TGTGCCAGCAGCTTAGCGCTTTGGGGGCCCTGGCCCACTGGCTACACCTTC | CASSLALWGPWPTGYTF
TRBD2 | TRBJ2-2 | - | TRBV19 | TGTGCCAGTAGTATGGGCGGGAGGGTGTCCGGGGAGCTGTTTTTT | CASSMGGRVSGELFF
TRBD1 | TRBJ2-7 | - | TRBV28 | TGTGCCAGCAGTCCAGGGGGACAGTCCTACGAGCAGTACTTC | CASSPGGQSYEQYF
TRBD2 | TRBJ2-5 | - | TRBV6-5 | TGTGCCAGCCTGGCTAGCGGGAGGGGAAATGAGCAGTACTTC | CASLASGRGNEQYF
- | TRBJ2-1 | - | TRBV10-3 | TGTGCCACCTCTGGGGGCGACAATGAGCAGTTCTTC | CATSGGDNEQFF
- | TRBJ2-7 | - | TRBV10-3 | TGTGCCATCAGTGTGAGTGAGACAGGTCTCACCTACGAGCAGTACTTC | CAISVSETGLTYEQYF